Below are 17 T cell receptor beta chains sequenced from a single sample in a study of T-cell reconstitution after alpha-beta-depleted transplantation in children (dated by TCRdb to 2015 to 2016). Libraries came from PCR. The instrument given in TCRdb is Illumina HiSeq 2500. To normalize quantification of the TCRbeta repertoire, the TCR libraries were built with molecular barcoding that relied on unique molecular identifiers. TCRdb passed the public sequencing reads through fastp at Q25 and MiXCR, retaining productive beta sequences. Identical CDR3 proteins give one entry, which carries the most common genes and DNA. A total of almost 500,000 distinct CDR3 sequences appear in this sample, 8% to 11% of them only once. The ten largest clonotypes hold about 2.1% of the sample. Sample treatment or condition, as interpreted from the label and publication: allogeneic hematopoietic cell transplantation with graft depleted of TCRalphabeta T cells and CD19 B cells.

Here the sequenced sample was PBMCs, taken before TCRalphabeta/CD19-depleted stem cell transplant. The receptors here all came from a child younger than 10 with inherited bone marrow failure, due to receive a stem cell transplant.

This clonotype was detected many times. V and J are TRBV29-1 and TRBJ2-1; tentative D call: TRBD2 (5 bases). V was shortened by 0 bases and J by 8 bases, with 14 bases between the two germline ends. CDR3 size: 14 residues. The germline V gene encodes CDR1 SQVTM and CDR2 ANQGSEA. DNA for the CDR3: TGCAGCGTTGAAGATCGGGCTAGCCAATATGAGCAGTTCTTC. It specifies CSVEDRASQYEQFF.

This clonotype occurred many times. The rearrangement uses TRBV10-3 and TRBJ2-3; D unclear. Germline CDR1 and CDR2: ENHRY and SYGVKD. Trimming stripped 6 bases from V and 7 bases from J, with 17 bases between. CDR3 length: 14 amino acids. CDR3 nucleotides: TGTGCCATCAGCCCGGCCCCCCTACCCAATACGCAGTATTTT. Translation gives CAISPAPLPNTQYF.

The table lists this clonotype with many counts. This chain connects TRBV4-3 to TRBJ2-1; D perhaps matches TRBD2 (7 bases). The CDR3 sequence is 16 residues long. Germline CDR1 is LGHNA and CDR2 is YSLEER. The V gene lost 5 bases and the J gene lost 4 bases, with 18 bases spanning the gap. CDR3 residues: CASSGGDTARYNEQFF. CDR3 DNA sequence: TGCGCCAGCAGCGGGGGGGACACCGCGAGGTACAATGAGCAGTTCTTC.

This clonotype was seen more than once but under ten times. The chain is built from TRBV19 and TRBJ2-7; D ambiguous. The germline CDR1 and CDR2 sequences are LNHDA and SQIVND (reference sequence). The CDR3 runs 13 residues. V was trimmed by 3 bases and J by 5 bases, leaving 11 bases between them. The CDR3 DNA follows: TGTGCCAGTAGTATCCTCTTTCGGAACGAGCAGTACTTC. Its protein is CASSILFRNEQYF.

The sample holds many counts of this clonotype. The CDR3 loop is CASSADGGDEQYF. CDR3 DNA: TGTGCCAGCAGTGCGGACGGCGGAGACGAGCAGTACTTC. The rearrangement uses TRBV12-3 or TRBV12-4 and TRBJ2-7; D not resolved. This CDR3 has 13 residues. V lost 5 bases and J 5 bases, leaving 13 bases between the germline ends.

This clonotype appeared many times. The CDR3 is CAIRTDRAYEQYF. In nucleotides, the CDR3 is TGTGCCATCAGAACGGACAGGGCCTACGAGCAGTACTTC. The chain has TRBV10-3 and TRBJ2-7; the match to TRBD1 covers 8 bases. This CDR3 comprises 13 residues. Germline V gene lookup returns CDR1 ENHRY and CDR2 SYGVKD. The J segment lost 2 bases and the V segment lost 6 bases, leaving 3 bases of the junction unmatched.

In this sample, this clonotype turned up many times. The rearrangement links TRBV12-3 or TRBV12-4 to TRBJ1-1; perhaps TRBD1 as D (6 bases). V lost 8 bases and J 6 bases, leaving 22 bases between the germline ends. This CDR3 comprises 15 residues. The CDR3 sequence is CASRLRWGGYAEAFF. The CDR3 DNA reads TGTGCCAGCCGACTGCGATGGGGGGGCTATGCTGAAGCTTTCTTT.

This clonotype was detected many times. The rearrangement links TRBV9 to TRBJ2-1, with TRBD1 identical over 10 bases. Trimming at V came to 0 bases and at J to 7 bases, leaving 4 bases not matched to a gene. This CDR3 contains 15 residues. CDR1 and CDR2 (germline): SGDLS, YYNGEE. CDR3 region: CASSVEGQGSNEQFF. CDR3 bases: TGTGCCAGCAGCGTAGAGGGACAGGGGTCGAATGAGCAGTTCTTC.

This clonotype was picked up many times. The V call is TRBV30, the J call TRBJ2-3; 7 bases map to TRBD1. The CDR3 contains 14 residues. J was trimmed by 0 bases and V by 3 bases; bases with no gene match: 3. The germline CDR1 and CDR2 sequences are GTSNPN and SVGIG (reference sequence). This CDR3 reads CAWSTGASTDTQYF. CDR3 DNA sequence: TGTGCCTGGAGCACAGGGGCTAGCACAGATACGCAGTATTTT.

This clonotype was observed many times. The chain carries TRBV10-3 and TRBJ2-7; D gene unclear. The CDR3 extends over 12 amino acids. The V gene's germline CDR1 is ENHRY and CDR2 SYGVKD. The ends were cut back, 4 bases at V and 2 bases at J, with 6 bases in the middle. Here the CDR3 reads CAISGETYEQYF. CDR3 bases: TGTGCCATCAGTGGAGAAACCTACGAGCAGTACTTC.

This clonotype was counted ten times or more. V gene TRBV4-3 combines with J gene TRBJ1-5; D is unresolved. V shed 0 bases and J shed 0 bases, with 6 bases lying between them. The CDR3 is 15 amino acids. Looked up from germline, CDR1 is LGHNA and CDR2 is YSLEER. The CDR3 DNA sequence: TGCGCCAGCAGCCAAGATGTATATAGCAATCAGCCCCAGCATTTT. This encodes CASSQDVYSNQPQHF.

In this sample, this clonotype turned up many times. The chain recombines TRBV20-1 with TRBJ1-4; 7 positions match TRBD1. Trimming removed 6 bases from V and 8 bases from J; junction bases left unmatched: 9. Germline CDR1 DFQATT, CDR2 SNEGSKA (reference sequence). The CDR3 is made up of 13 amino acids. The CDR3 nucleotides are TGCAGTGCAAGACAGGGTTATAAGGAAAAACTGTTTTTT. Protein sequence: CSARQGYKEKLFF.

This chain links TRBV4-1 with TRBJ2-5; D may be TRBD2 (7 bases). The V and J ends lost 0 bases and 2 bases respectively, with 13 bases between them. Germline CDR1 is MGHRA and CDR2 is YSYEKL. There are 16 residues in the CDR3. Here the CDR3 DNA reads TGCGCCAGCAGCCAAGATCAGGGGACTACTCAAGAGACCCAGTACTTC. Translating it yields CASSQDQGTTQETQYF.

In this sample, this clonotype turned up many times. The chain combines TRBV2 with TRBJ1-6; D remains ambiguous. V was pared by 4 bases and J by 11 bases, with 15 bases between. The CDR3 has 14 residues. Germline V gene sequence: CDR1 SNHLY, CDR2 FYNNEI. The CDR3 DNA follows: TGTGCCAGCAGTGTTTCAGGAGCCGAGGCACCCCTCCACTTT. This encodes CASSVSGAEAPLHF.

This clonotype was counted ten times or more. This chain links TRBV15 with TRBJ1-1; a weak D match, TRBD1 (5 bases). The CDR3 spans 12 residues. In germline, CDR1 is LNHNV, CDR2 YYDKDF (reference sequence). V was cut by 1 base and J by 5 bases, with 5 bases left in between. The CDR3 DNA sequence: TGTGCCACCAGCAGAGCAGGGACTGAAGCTTTCTTT. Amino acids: CATSRAGTEAFF.

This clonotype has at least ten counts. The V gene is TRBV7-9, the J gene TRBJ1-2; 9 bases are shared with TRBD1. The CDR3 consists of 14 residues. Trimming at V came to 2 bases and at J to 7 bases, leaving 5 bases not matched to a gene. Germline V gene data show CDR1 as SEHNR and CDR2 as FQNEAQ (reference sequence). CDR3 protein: CASSLMGQGAGYTF. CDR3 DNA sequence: TGTGCCAGCAGCTTAATGGGACAGGGAGCTGGCTACACCTTC.

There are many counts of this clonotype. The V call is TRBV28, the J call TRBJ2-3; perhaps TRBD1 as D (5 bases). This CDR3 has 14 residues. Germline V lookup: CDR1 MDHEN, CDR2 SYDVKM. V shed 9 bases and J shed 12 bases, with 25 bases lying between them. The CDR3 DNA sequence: TGTGCCAGTACCCTCGTTGGGGCAGGGATTATTCAGTATTTT. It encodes CASTLVGAGIIQYF.